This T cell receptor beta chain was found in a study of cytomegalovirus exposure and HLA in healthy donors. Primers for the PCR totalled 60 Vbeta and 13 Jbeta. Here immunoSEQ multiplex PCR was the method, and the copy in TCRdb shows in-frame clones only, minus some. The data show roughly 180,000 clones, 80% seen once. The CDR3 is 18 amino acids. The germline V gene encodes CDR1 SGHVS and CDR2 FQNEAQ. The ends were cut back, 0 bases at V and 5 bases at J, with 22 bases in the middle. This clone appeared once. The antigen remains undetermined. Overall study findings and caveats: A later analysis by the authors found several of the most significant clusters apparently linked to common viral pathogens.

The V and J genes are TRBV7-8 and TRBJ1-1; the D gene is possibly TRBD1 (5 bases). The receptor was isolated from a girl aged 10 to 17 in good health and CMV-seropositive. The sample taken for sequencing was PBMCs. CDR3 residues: CASSLAPSGKSLGTEAFF. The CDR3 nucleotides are TGTGCCAGCAGCTTAGCGCCGTCAGGGAAGTCGCTAGGAACTGAAGCTTTCTTT.